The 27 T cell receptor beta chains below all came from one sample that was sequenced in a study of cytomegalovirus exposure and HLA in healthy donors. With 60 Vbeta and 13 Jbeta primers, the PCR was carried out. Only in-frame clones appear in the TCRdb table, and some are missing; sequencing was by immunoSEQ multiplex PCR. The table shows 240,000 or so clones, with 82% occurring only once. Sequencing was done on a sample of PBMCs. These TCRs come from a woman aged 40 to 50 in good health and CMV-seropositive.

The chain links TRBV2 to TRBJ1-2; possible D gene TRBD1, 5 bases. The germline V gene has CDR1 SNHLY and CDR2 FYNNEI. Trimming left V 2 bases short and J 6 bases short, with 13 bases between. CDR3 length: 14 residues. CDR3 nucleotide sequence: TGTGCCAGCAGTGAACGGGGGGTTATGGATGGCTACACCTTC. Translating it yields CASSERGVMDGYTF.

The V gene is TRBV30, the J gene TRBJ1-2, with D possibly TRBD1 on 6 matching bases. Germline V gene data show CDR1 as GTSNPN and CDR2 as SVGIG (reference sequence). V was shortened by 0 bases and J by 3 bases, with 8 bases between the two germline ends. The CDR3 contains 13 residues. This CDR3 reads CAWSVGGDYGYTF. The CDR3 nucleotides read TGTGCCTGGAGTGTAGGGGGAGACTATGGCTACACCTTC.

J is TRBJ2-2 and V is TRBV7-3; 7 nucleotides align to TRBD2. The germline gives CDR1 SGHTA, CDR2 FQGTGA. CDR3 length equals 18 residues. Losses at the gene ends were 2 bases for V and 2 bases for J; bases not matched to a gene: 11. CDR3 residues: CASSLRPSSGVNTGELFF. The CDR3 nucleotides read TGTGCCAGCAGCTTACGGCCCTCTAGCGGAGTTAACACCGGGGAGCTGTTTTTT.

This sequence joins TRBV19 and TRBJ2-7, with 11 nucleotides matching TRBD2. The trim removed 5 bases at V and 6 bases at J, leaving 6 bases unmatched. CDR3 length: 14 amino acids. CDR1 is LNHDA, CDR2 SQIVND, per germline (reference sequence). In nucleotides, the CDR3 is TGTGCCAGTAGTTTACTAGCGGGAGTCCTCGAGCAGTACTTC. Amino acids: CASSLLAGVLEQYF.

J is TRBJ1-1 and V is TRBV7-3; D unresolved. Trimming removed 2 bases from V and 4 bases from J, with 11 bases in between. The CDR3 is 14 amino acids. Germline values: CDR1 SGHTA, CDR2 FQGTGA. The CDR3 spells CASSLEGKGTEAFF. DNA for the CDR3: TGTGCCAGCAGCTTAGAGGGCAAGGGCACTGAAGCTTTCTTT.

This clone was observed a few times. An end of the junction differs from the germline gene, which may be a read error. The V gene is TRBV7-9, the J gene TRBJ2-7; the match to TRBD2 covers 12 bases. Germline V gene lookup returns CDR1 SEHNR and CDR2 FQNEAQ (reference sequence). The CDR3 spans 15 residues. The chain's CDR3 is CSSSLVTSGRDEQYF. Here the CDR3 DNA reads TGTTCCAGCAGCTTAGTGACTAGCGGGAGAGACGAGCAGTACTTC.

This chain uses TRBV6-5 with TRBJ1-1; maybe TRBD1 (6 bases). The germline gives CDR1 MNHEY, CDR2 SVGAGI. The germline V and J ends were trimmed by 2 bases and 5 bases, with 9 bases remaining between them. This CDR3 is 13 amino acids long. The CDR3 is CASSYGGATEAFF. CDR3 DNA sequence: TGTGCCAGCAGTTACGGGGGCGCGACTGAAGCTTTCTTT.

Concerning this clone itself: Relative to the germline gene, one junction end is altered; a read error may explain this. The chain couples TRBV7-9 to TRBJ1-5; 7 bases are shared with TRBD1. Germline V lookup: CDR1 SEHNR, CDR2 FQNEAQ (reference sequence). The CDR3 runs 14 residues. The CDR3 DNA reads TGTTCCAGCAGCTCCGGGACAGCAAATCAGCCCCAGCATTTT. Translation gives CSSSSGTANQPQHF. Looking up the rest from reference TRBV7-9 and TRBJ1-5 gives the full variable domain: DTGVSQNPRHKITKRGQNVTFRCDPISEHNRLYWYRQTLGQGPEFLTYFQNEAQLEKSRLLSDRFSAERPKGSFSTLEIQRTEQGDSAMYLCSSSSGTANQPQHFGDGTRLSIL.

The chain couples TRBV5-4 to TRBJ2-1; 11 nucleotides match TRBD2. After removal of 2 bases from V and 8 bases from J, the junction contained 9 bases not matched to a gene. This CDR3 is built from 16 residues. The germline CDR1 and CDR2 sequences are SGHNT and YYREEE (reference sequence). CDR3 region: CASSFGLAGRGDEQFF. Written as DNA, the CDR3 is TGTGCCAGCAGCTTCGGACTAGCGGGTAGAGGGGATGAGCAGTTCTTC. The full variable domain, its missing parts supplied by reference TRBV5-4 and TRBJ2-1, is ETGVTQSPTHLIKTRGQQVTLRCSSQSGHNTVSWYQQALGQGPQFIFQYYREEENGRGNFPPRFSGLQFPNYSSELNVNALELDDSALYLCASSFGLAGRGDEQFFGPGTRLTVL.

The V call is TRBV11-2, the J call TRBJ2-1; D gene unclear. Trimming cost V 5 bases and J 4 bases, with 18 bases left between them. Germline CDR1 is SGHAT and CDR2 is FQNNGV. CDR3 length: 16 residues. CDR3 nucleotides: TGTGCCAGCAGCCTCTACCCCTTACCACCATACAATGAGCAGTTCTTC. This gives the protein CASSLYPLPPYNEQFF.

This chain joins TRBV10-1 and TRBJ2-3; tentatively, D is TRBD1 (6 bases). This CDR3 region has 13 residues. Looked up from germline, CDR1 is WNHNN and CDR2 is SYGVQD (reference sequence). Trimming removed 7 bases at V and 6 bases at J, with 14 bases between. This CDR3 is CASNGDTGDTQYF. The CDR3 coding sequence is TGCGCCAGCAACGGAGACACAGGGGATACGCAGTATTTT.

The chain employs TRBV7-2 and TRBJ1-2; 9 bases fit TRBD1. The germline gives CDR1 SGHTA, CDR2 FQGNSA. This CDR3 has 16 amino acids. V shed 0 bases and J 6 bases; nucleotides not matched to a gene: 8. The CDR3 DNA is TGTGCCAGCAGCTTAGCAACCGGGACAGGGCATGATGGCTACACCTTC. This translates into CASSLATGTGHDGYTF. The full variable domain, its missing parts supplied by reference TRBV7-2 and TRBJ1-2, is GAGVSQSPSNKVTEKGKDVELRCDPISGHTALYWYRQSLGQGLEFLIYFQGNSAPDKSGLPSDRFSAERTGGSVSTLTIQRTQQEDSAVYLCASSLATGTGHDGYTFGSGTRLTVV.

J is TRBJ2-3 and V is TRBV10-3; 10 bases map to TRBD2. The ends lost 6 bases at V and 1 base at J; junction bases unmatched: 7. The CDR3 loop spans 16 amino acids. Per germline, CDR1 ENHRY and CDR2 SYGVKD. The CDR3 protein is CAIRPYGTSGTDTQYF. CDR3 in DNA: TGTGCCATCAGACCCTACGGGACTAGCGGCACAGATACGCAGTATTTT.

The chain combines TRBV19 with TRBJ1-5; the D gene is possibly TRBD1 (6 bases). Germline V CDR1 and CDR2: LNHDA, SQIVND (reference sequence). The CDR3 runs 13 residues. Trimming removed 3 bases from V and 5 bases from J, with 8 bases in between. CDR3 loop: CASSITGYQPQHF. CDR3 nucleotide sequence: TGTGCCAGTAGTATCACAGGGTATCAGCCCCAGCATTTT.

CDR3 residues: CASSQSETGPSLDEQYF. The DNA of the CDR3 is TGCGCCAGCAGTCAATCGGAGACAGGACCCTCCCTTGACGAGCAGTACTTC. The chain couples TRBV23-1 to TRBJ2-7, with D tentatively TRBD1 (6 bases). TRBV23-1 is an ORF; its function is uncertain. Trimming took off 0 bases at V and 5 bases at J, with 20 bases between the two ends. The CDR3 consists of 17 residues.

CDR3 protein: CAWTSVGGPAFTGTQYF. CDR3 nucleotide sequence: TGTGCCTGGACGTCGGTGGGAGGGCCAGCTTTTACAGGGACCCAGTACTTC. The rearrangement uses TRBV30 and TRBJ2-5; 7 bases are shared with TRBD2. The junction had 21 bases not matched to a gene; V was cut back by 4 bases and J by 7 bases. This CDR3 spans 17 amino acids. Germline values: CDR1 GTSNPN, CDR2 SVGIG (reference sequence).

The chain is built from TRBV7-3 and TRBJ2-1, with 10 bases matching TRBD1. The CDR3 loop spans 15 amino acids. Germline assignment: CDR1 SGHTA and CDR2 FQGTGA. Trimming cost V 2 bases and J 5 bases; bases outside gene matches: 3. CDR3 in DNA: TGTGCCAGCAGCTTATTCGGGACAGGGGACAATGAGCAGTTCTTC. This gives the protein CASSLFGTGDNEQFF.

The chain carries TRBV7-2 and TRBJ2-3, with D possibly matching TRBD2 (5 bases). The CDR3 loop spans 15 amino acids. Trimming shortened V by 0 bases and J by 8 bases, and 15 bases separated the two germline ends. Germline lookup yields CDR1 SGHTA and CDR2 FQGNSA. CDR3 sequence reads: CASSLAGLPEGTQYF. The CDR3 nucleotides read TGTGCCAGCAGCTTAGCCGGACTCCCCGAAGGTACGCAGTATTTT. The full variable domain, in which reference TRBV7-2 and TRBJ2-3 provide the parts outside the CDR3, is GAGVSQSPSNKVTEKGKDVELRCDPISGHTALYWYRQSLGQGLEFLIYFQGNSAPDKSGLPSDRFSAERTGGSVSTLTIQRTQQEDSAVYLCASSLAGLPEGTQYFGPGTRLTVL.

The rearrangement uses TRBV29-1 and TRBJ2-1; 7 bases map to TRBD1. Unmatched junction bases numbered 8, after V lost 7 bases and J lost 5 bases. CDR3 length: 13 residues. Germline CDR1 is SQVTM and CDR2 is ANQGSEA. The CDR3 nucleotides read TGCAGCGCCCCTCGGGACAGTCACAATGAGCAGTTCTTC. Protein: CSAPRDSHNEQFF.

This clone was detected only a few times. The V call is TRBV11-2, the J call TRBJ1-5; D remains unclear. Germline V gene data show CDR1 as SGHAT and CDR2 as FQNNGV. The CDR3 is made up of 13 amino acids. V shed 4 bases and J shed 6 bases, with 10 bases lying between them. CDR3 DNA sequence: TGTGCCAGCAGCTCGAGTGGTAGTCAGCCCCAGCATTTT. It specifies CASSSSGSQPQHF.

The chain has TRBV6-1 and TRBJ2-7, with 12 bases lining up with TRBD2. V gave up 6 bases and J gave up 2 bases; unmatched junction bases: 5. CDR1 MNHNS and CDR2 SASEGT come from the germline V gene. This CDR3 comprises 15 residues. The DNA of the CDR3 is TGTGCCAGCAGCGCCACTAGCGGGAGGCCCTACGAGCAGTACTTC. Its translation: CASSATSGRPYEQYF.

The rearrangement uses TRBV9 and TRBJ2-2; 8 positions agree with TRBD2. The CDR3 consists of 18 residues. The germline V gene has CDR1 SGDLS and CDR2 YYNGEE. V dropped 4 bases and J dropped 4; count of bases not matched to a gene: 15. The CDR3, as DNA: TGTGCCAGCAGCCCCTGGCCGGGGGGGCCTGTAGTCACCGGGGAGCTGTTTTTT. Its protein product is CASSPWPGGPVVTGELFF.

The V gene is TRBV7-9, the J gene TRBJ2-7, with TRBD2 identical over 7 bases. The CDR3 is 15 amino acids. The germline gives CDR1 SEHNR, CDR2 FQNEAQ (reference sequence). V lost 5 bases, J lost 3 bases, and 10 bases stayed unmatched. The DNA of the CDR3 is TGTGCCAGCAGCGTCAGAGCAGCGGGGAACTACGAGCAGTACTTC. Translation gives CASSVRAAGNYEQYF.

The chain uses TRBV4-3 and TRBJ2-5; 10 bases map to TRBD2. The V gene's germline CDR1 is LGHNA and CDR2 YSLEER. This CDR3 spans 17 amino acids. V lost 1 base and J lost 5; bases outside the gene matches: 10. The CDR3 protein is CASSQVASGSSGETQYF. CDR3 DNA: TGCGCCAGCAGCCAAGTAGCTAGCGGGAGCTCCGGGGAGACCCAGTACTTC.

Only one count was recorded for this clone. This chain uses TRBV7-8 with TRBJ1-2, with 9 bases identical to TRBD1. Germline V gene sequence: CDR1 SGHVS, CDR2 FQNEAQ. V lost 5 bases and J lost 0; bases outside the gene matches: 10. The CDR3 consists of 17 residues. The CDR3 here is CASSHTTGGGPNYGYTF. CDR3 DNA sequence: TGTGCCAGCAGCCATACGACAGGGGGGGGCCCTAACTATGGCTACACCTTC. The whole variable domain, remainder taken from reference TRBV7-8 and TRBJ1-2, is GAGVSQSPRYKVAKRGQDVALRCDPISGHVSLFWYQQALGQGPEFLTYFQNEAQLDKSGLPSDRFFAERPEGSVSTLKIQRTQQEDSAVYLCASSHTTGGGPNYGYTFGSGTRLTVV.

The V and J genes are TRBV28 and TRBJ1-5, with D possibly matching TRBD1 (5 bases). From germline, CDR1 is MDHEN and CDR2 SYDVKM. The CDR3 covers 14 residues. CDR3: CGMGGGGSNQPQHF. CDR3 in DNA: TGTGGGATGGGCGGGGGGGGTAGCAATCAGCCCCAGCATTTT.

The CDR3 is CASSPSGEYNEQFF. The CDR3 nucleotides read TGTGCCAGCTCACCTAGCGGGGAGTACAATGAGCAGTTCTTC. The genes are TRBV18 and TRBJ2-1; TRBD2 aligns across 8 bases. Germline CDR1 is KGHSH and CDR2 is LQKENI. CDR3 length equals 14 residues. Trimming cost V 3 bases and J 4 bases; bases outside gene matches: 2.